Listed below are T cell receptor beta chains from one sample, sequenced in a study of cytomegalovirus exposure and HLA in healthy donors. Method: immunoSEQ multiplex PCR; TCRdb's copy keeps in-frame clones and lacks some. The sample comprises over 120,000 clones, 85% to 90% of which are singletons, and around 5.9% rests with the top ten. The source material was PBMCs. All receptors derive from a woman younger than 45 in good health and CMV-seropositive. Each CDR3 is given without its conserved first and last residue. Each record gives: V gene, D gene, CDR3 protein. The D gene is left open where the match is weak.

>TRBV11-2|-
ASSSQAGAYTHTQY
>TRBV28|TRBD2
ASSLAGGKQETQY
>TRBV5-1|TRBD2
ASSLGLAGDRNTQY
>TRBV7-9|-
ASSLADREAF
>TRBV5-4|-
ASSLTQGGGNTIY
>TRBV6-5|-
ASSVRGAPNEKLF
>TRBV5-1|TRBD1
ASSPGQGVANSPLH
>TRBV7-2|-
ASSVNRAQETQY
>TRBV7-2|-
ASSFTGTRDEQY
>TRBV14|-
ASSQAGSGSSYEQY
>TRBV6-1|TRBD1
ASSDRTGANYGYT
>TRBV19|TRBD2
ASSRGGYEQY
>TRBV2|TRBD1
ASSSKGALFNEKLF
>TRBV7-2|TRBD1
ASSQGAIPAHQPQH
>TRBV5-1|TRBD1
ASSLGGGTGFGEQY
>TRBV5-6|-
ASSLKAEGDRGYT
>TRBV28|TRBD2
ASSLSPGLEQY
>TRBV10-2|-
ASWAQSYNEQF
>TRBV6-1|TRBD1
ASSERGHLGSDTQY
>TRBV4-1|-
ASSQLNEQF
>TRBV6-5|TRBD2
ASSYAGTTTDTQY
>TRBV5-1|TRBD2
ASSSVGLAATDTQY
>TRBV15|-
ATSRDRRGRNQPQH
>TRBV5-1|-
ASSGAHSSYNEQF
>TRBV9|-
ASSVAGAGEGYNEQF
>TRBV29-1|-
SVAPVSGSYNEQF
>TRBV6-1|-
ASREGTGRYEQY
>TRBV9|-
ASSVFGSANTGELF
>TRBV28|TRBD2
ASSPGGVLFGREFGYEQY
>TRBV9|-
ASSLGTTWRGYT
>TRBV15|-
ATSRDQVDTQY
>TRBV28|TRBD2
ASTPPGTSGRGTYEQY
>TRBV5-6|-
ASSLGQIFYGYT
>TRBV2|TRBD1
ASSEFGQGALDEQF
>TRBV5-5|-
ASSLFGGMAETQY
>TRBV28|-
ASSFRNRPYSGANVLT
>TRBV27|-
ASSPTRGHTEAF
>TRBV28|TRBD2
ASSLSLATYEQY
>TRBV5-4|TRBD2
ASSLSSGHSYTQY
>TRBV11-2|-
ASSLELGSAGEQF
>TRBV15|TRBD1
ATSRGGTGNLH
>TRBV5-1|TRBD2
ASSLRGASGSFGSGELF
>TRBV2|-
ASSQVSSGNTIY
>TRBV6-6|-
ASSYNQGSSYEQY
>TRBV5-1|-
ASSLLPRREQY
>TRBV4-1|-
ASSQEGAGAAYEQY
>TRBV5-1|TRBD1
ASSLAAGGSGNTIY
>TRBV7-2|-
ASSPEYWGDGELF
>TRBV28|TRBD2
ASSPQGLAGDTQY
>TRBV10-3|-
AISESSYGYT
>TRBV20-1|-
NGGNYGYT
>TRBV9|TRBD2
ASSVGGGANEQF
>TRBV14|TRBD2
ASSHRAGLGYNEQF
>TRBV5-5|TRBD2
ASNAIAGSSGANVLT
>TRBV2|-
ASRRQVKAF
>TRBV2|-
ASSVAWTLEQY
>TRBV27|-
ASTRGWGNTGELF